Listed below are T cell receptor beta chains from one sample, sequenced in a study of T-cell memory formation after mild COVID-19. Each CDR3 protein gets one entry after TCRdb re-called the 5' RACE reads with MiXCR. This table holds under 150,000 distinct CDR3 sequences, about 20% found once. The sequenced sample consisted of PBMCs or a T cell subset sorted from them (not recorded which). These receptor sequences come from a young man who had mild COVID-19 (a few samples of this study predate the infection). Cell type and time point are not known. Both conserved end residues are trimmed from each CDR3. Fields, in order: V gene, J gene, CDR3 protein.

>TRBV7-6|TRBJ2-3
ASSRIAGGITDTQY
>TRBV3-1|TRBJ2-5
ASSQEQAVETQY
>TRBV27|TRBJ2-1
ASSLWGESSYNEQF
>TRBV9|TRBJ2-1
ASSAPLRGVSSYNEQF
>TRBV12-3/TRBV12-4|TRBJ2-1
ASSLKGWGSRTNEQF
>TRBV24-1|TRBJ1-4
ATSAGRSSNEKLF
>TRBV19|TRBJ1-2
ATTWGGFGYT
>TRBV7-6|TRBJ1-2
ASSHAVRGGNYGYT
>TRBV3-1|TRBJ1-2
ASSQTGDGYT
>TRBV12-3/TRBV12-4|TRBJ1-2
ATLDRNYGYT
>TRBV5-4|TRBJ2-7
ASSWGGPTYEQY
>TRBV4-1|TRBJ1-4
ASSQRQGRSEKLF
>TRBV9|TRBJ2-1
ASSVYRSPDEQF
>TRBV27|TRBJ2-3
ASSYPHLAGAVDTQY
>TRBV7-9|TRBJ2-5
ASSPGTAEQETQY
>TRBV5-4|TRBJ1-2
ASSLGGDEGYT
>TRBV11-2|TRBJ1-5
ASSFEGEVGQPQH
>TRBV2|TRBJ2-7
ASGDLSSGEQY
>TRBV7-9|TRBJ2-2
ASSTPNRDRGLGGELF
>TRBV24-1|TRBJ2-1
ATSDPGFGNEQF
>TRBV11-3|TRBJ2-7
ASSLSGGNDEQY
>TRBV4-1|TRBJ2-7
ASSQVGTGNYEQY
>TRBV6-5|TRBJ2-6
ASSQSYSGANVLT
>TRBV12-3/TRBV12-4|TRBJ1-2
ASSSSWTGLDGYT
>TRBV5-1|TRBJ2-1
ASSLLAPAPDEQF
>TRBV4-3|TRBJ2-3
ASSQEGSGLISQY
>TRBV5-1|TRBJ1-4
ASSRTGGAEKLF
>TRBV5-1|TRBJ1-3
ASSSGEGLIGHTIY
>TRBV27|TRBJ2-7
ASSSLHGNPYEQY
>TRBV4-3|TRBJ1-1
ASSQHGTGSIGAF
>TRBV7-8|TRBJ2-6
ASSDTGTGRLSGANVLT
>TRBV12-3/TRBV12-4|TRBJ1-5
ASSPMYSNQPQH
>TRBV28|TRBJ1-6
ASSPDIGSPLH
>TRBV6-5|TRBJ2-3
ASSRGLAGGGNTQY
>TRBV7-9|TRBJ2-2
ASSFVGQLPGELF
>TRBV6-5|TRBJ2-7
ASSPGQGSFLH
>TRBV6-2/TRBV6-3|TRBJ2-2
ASSYSLYGELF
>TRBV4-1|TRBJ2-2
ASSQRAGAGTGELF
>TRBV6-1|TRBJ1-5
ASSELGFQPQH
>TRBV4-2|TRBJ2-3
ASSLSYSGPNTDTQY
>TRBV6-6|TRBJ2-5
ASSHHGRGQETQY
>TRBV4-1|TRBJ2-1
ASSSRPRDPPF
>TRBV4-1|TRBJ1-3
ASSPTPSSGNTIY
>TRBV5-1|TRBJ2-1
ASSLGRGTYSYNEQF
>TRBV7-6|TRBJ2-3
ASSFSGRRLTDTQY
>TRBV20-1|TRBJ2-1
SARDPFSSYNEQF
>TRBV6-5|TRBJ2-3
ASSYLGTSSSTDTQY
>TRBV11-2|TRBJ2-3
ASSLELVMYTQY
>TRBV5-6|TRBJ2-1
ASSFITGGLNEQF